A single sample gave rise to the 2 T cell receptor beta chains below, sequenced in a study of blood T cells in healthy people across ages. Using a J-beta primer mix together with a sample-barcoded 5' primer, a second PCR was run for roughly 6 to 12 cycles. Each CDR3 protein gets one entry after TCRdb re-called the 5' RACE reads with MiXCR. Among 600,000 to 1,000,000 distinct CDR3 sequences listed, more than 20% were seen once. These data were also filed under a second study, of T cells of mothers and their children.

Sequencing used blood. The receptors stem from a boy aged 5-17 years in good health.

In this sample, this clonotype turned up a few times. This rearrangement joins TRBV29-1 to TRBJ2-3; possibly TRBD1 for D (6 bases). With 7 bases removed from V and 2 bases from J, the gap between germline ends came to 13 bases. Germline-derived CDR1 and CDR2 are SQVTM and ANQGSEA. The CDR3 is made up of 13 amino acids. Here the CDR3 reads CSGMTGPTDTQYF. The CDR3 coding sequence is TGCAGCGGAATGACAGGCCCCACAGATACGCAGTATTTT.

In its sample, this clonotype was seen a few times. The chain employs TRBV6-4 and TRBJ2-5; TRBD2 is a possible D gene (5 bases). CDR3 length equals 14 residues. Germline V lookup: CDR1 MRHNA, CDR2 SNTAGT. Between the trimmed V and J ends, which lost 8 bases and 2 bases, there was a span of 15 bases. This chain's CDR3 is CASELGDAQETQYF. DNA for the CDR3: TGTGCCAGCGAGTTGGGAGACGCACAAGAGACCCAGTACTTC.